This T cell receptor (beta chain) stems from a study of shared clonotypes between healthy human individuals. About the study: CD4 naive cells filled three plates per donor, CD4 memory three, CD8 naive two and CD8 memory one. Study findings and constraints: Genetic and exposure-history diversity was limited by the small donor number.

In its sample, this clone was seen once. Antigen unknown. There are 15 residues in the CDR3. Germline CDR1 and CDR2: SGHNT and YYREEE (reference sequence). V was pared by 3 bases and J by 4 bases, with 4 bases of the junction left unmatched. Clones were sequenced by immunoSEQ multiplex PCR, and TCRdb holds only the in-frame ones, with some missing. Of 600,000 to 750,000 clones listed, 90% are singletons. The donors were adults (healthy and HIV-negative) with no recent acute infections or vaccinations. CD8 memory merged CD45RO+ cells and CCR7-negative CD45RA+ TemRA cells into one population. This TCR came from a young man in good health. Some clones in this sample may be carry-over from other donors' samples. Sequenced input: memory CD8+ T cells from PBMCs. The subset: CD45RO+ cells pooled with CCR7-negative TemRA cells. The chain joins TRBV5-4 to TRBJ2-7; 13 bases fit TRBD2. The CDR3: CASSWGLAGRYEQYF. The CDR3 DNA is TGTGCCAGCAGCTGGGGACTAGCGGGAAGATACGAGCAGTACTTC.